The entry below describes one T cell receptor (beta chain). The source of the sample is a study of blood T cell repertoires in COVID-19. On the study more broadly: The cDNA or gDNA used as material had been derived from T cells, B-cell-depleted T cells, or PBMCs.

Authors' analysis steps: Amplified reference gene primers provided the basis for estimating nucleated cell counts. This table comes from immunoSEQ multiplex PCR, and its TCRdb copy is limited to in-frame clones, with some not included. The D gene and trimming were derived from the DNA, and the V and J assignments and clone size from that table. This table holds 12,000 or so clones, 85% to 90% found once. There are 16 residues in the CDR3. The chain has TRBV21-1 and TRBJ2-1; the table gives TRBD2 as D, unverified against the DNA. TRBV21-1 counts as a pseudogene. The receptor was isolated from a human donor in a cohort sampled during active COVID-19. The sample taken for sequencing was peripheral blood. The CDR3 is CASIKKVSKGEGEQFF. The CDR3 region has the DNA TGTGCCAGCATCAAAAAGGTCAGTAAGGGAGAGGGTGAGCAGTTCTTC.